The 31 T cell receptor beta chains below come from one sample, sequenced in a study of response to subunit inactivated influenza vaccine. TCRdb re-derived calls from the RT-PCR reads in MiXCR, one entry per CDR3 protein. The sample holds approximately 700,000 distinct CDR3 sequences, 15% to 18% seen once. Sequences were derived from PBMCs from blood, sampled 11 to 12 days after vaccination. The receptors were sampled from a man aged 50 or older who received an inactivated influenza vaccine.

DNA for the CDR3: TGTGCCAGCAGTTCGAGTCTGGGGGGATCCTACGAGCAGTACTTC. Amino acids: CASSSSLGGSYEQYF. The genes are TRBV12-3 or TRBV12-4 and TRBJ2-7, with D possibly TRBD2 on 6 matching bases. The CDR3 covers 15 residues. V lost 4 bases and J 1 base, leaving 14 bases between the germline ends.

This clonotype has a handful of counts. The rearrangement joins TRBV27 to TRBJ1-1; D call uncertain. V dropped 6 bases and J dropped 0 bases, with 26 bases sitting between them. Germline lookup yields CDR1 MNHEY and CDR2 SMNVEV (reference sequence). The CDR3 length is 19 residues. CDR3 residues: CASSPLGPGGRNMNTEAFF. In DNA form, the CDR3 reads TGTGCCAGCAGCCCCCTTGGTCCAGGCGGGCGGAACATGAACACTGAAGCTTTCTTT.

Only a few counts were recorded for this clonotype. The J gene is TRBJ2-1, the V gene TRBV11-2; D is unclear. The V and J ends lost 3 bases and 2 bases respectively, with 11 bases between them. This CDR3 has 15 residues. The germline V gene encodes CDR1 SGHAT and CDR2 FQNNGV. CDR3 loop: CASSFGRSPYNEQFF. In DNA, the CDR3 is TGTGCCAGCAGCTTTGGGCGGAGTCCCTACAATGAGCAGTTCTTC.

The chain combines TRBV5-6 with TRBJ2-7; the D is unclear. This CDR3 spans 13 amino acids. CDR1 and CDR2 (germline): SGHDT, YYEEEE. Between the trimmed V and J ends, which lost 4 bases and 5 bases, there was a span of 13 bases. The CDR3 nucleotides read TGTGCCAGCAGCCCCGGGCTCCACAACGAGCAGTACTTC. The encoded protein is CASSPGLHNEQYF. Together with reference TRBV5-6 and TRBJ2-7, the CDR3 gives the full variable domain: DAGVTQSPTHLIKTRGQQVTLRCSPKSGHDTVSWYQQALGQGPQFIFQYYEEEERQRGNFPDRFSGHQFPNYSSELNVNALLLGDSALYLCASSPGLHNEQYFGPGTRLTVT.

This clonotype came up many times. The J gene is TRBJ1-1, the V gene TRBV12-3 or TRBV12-4; D uncertain. The CDR3 extends over 11 amino acids. V was clipped by 8 bases and J by 11 bases, with 15 bases between them. CDR3 protein: CASAFNGRAFF. For the CDR3, the DNA is TGTGCCAGCGCATTCAATGGTAGGGCTTTCTTT.

This chain uses TRBV20-1 with TRBJ2-5; D is uncertain. The germline V and J ends were trimmed by 5 bases and 1 base, with 8 bases remaining between them. The CDR3 runs to 12 residues. The germline CDR1 and CDR2 sequences are DFQATT and SNEGSKA (reference sequence). CDR3 DNA sequence: TGCAGTGCTGCGGTTATCCAAGAGACCCAGTACTTC. Amino acid sequence: CSAAVIQETQYF.

This clonotype was observed a few times. This chain links TRBV7-9 with TRBJ2-5; 10 bases match TRBD2. Germline V gives CDR1 SEHNR, CDR2 FQNEAQ (reference sequence). The junction had 10 bases not matched to a gene; V was cut back by 7 bases and J by 5 bases. The CDR3 has 15 amino acids. CDR3 residues: CASTPSGREGETQYF. CDR3 coding DNA: TGTGCCAGCACCCCTAGCGGGAGAGAGGGGGAGACCCAGTACTTC.

In this sample, this clonotype turned up a few times. The CDR3 reads CASSFGWEAKNIQYF. DNA of the CDR3: TGTGCCAGCAGTTTCGGTTGGGAAGCCAAAAACATTCAGTACTTC. The chain recombines TRBV28 with TRBJ2-4; D call uncertain. CDR3 length: 15 residues. V was trimmed by 3 bases and J by 0 bases, leaving 9 bases between them. CDR1 and CDR2 from the germline V gene are MDHEN and SYDVKM.

The V call is TRBV28, the J call TRBJ2-7; weak D call: TRBD1 (6 bases). Germline values: CDR1 MDHEN, CDR2 SYDVKM. The CDR3 totals 14 residues. The V end lost 4 bases, the J end lost 5 bases, and 15 bases lay between the germline ends. CDR3 DNA sequence: TGTGCCAGCAGTTCAAATTTGGGGACAAACGAGCAGTACTTC. Amino acids: CASSSNLGTNEQYF.

V gene TRBV6-1 combines with J gene TRBJ2-7, with 10 bases identical to TRBD1. Germline V gene lookup returns CDR1 MNHNS and CDR2 SASEGT. V gave up 6 bases and J gave up 7 bases; unmatched junction bases: 6. The CDR3 runs 13 residues. The CDR3 DNA reads TGTGCCAGCAGCCGGGACAGGGGATGGGAGCAGTACTTC. Its protein is CASSRDRGWEQYF.

This clonotype was counted a single time. A junction boundary mismatches the germline segment, possibly from a read error. The V and J genes are TRBV7-7 and TRBJ1-6; no clear D. CDR1 SSHAT and CDR2 FNYEAQ come from the germline V gene (reference sequence). The CDR3 consists of 13 residues. CDR3 amino acids: CASSSGSGSPLHF. For the CDR3, the DNA is TGTGCTAGCAGCTCAGGCAGCGGATCACCCCTCCACTTT.

V usage is TRBV20-1 and J usage is TRBJ2-1, with TRBD2 matching over 12 bases. CDR1 and CDR2 (germline): DFQATT, SNEGSKA (reference sequence). The CDR3 runs 14 residues. V trimming: 5 bases; J trimming: 6 bases; junction bases outside the gene matches: 5. The CDR3, as DNA: TGCAGTGCTCTCCGGACTAGCGGGGCCAATGAGCAGTTCTTC. This codes for CSALRTSGANEQFF.

V gene TRBV27 combines with J gene TRBJ2-3; unclear D gene. V was clipped by 8 bases and J by 8 bases, with 8 bases between them. The CDR3 extends over 10 amino acids. Germline V lookup: CDR1 MNHEY, CDR2 SMNVEV (reference sequence). The CDR3 region has the DNA TGTGCCAGCCGAGGTCCTACGCAGTATTTT. This encodes CASRGPTQYF.

This chain connects TRBV6-1 to TRBJ2-1; 9 nucleotides agree with TRBD2. From germline, CDR1 is MNHNS and CDR2 SASEGT. The CDR3 sequence is 15 residues long. V lost 6 bases, J lost 4 bases, and 7 bases stayed unmatched. The CDR3 loop is CASRRTSEKYNEQFF. In nucleotides, the CDR3 is TGTGCCAGCAGGCGGACTAGCGAGAAATACAATGAGCAGTTCTTC.

This clonotype was counted only a few times. The CDR3 loop reads CASSQGAGTGNTIYF. CDR3 sequence (DNA): TGCGCCAGCAGCCAAGGGGCAGGGACTGGAAACACCATATATTTT. The gene calls are TRBV4-3 and TRBJ1-3, with a possible D match to TRBD1 (5 bases). The V end was cut by 1 base, the J end by 2 bases, with 9 bases between. The CDR3 is made up of 15 amino acids. In germline, CDR1 is LGHNA, CDR2 YSLEER.

The V and J genes are TRBV6-4 and TRBJ2-2; the D is unclear. The CDR3 contains 14 residues. Germline CDR1 and CDR2: MRHNA and SNTAGT. The V and J ends lost 5 bases and 3 bases respectively, with 10 bases between them. The CDR3 sequence is CASSFDIYTGELFF. CDR3 bases: TGTGCCAGCAGTTTCGACATCTACACCGGGGAGCTGTTTTTT.

The chain employs TRBV20-1 and TRBJ1-1; 7 bases agree with TRBD1. V gave up 0 bases and J gave up 3 bases; unmatched junction bases: 7. The CDR3 sequence is 15 residues long. The germline V gene encodes CDR1 DFQATT and CDR2 SNEGSKA (reference sequence). CDR3 nucleotide sequence: TGCAGTGCTAGAGATCCGGCAGGGGGAGACACTGAAGCTTTCTTT. Amino acid sequence: CSARDPAGGDTEAFF.

This chain uses TRBV24-1 with TRBJ1-2; 8 bases fit TRBD1. CDR3 length: 15 amino acids. V lost 10 bases, J lost 4 bases, and 13 bases stayed unmatched. Germline lookup yields CDR1 KGHDR and CDR2 SFDVKD. The CDR3 loop is CATRDRTPLGYGYTF. The CDR3 DNA reads TGTGCCACTCGGGACAGGACCCCTTTGGGCTATGGCTACACCTTC.

This clonotype was observed a handful of times. V usage is TRBV20-1 and J usage is TRBJ2-7, with D possibly being TRBD1 or TRBD2 (5 bases each). Looked up from germline, CDR1 is DFQATT and CDR2 is SNEGSKA (reference sequence). Deletions cut 5 bases from V and 10 bases from J, with 18 bases between. This CDR3 contains 12 residues. CDR3 sequence (DNA): TGCAGTGCTGGGACCCAATTCGAGCCCCAGTACTTC. Protein: CSAGTQFEPQYF.

This clonotype was seen repeatedly, ten times or more. The rearrangement uses TRBV6-5 and TRBJ2-3; D is unclear. The germline V gene has CDR1 MNHEY and CDR2 SVGAGI. Trimming left V 2 bases short and J 5 bases short, with 8 bases between. This CDR3 region has 13 residues. CDR3 in amino acids: CASSYANGDTQYF. The CDR3 coding sequence is TGTGCCAGCAGTTACGCCAACGGAGATACGCAGTATTTT.

This clonotype was seen more than once but under ten times. V gene TRBV4-1 combines with J gene TRBJ1-6; D is undetermined. Looked up from germline, CDR1 is MGHRA and CDR2 is YSYEKL. The V end was cut by 0 bases, the J end by 7 bases, with 13 bases between. The CDR3 contains 16 residues. CDR3 DNA: TGCGCCAGCAGCCAAGAATCGACGGGTGGCAATTCACCCCTCCACTTT. Amino acid sequence: CASSQESTGGNSPLHF.

The chain has TRBV9 and TRBJ2-3; TRBD1 might be the D (6 bases). This CDR3 has 13 amino acids. V shed 0 bases and J shed 9 bases, with 11 bases lying between them. Germline CDR1 and CDR2: SGDLS and YYNGEE. The CDR3 spells CASSVDQGKTQYF. In nucleotides, the CDR3 is TGTGCCAGCAGCGTAGATCAGGGGAAGACGCAGTATTTT. The full variable domain, rest sourced from reference TRBV9 and TRBJ2-3, is DSGVTQTPKHLITATGQRVTLRCSPRSGDLSVYWYQQSLDQGLQFLIQYYNGEERAKGNILERFSAQQFPDLHSELNLSSLELGDSALYFCASSVDQGKTQYFGPGTRLTVL.

CDR3 DNA sequence: TGTGCCAGCTCACCAACGAGGGACAGGGGGAATCAGCCCCAGCATTTT. This translates into CASSPTRDRGNQPQHF. The chain is built from TRBV18 and TRBJ1-5; 11 bases align to TRBD1. V trimming: 2 bases; J trimming: 4 bases; junction bases outside the gene matches: 4. This CDR3 has 16 residues. Germline V lookup: CDR1 KGHSH, CDR2 LQKENI.

This clonotype was counted many times. Compared with germline, one end of the junction differs, possibly owing to a read error. The chain employs TRBV12-3 or TRBV12-4 and TRBJ2-7; D unclear. The CDR3 runs to 13 residues. The chain's CDR3 is CASSLAGSYEQYF. CDR3 nucleotides: TGCGCCAGCAGCTTGGCTGGCAGCTACGAGCAGTACTTC.

Here the CDR3 reads CSARSFQTDTQYF. CDR3 sequence (DNA): TGCAGTGCTAGATCTTTCCAGACGGATACGCAGTATTTT. The chain carries TRBV20-1 and TRBJ2-3; D gene ambiguous. The CDR3 is 13 amino acids. CDR1 and CDR2 (germline): DFQATT, SNEGSKA (reference sequence). Between the trimmed V and J ends, which lost 2 bases and 6 bases, there was a span of 12 bases.

This clonotype occurred a few times. The chain joins TRBV29-1 to TRBJ2-1, with D possibly matching TRBD2 (6 bases). V lost 2 bases and J lost 5, with 16 bases in between. Looked up from germline, CDR1 is SQVTM and CDR2 is ANQGSEA. The CDR3 covers 15 residues. CDR3 in DNA: TGCAGCGTTGAATCGGCCGGGAGTGGCAACAATGAGCAGTTCTTC. Residues: CSVESAGSGNNEQFF.

The chain uses TRBV5-1 and TRBJ2-3; tentatively, D is TRBD2 (6 bases). CDR3 length: 15 amino acids. Germline V CDR1 and CDR2: SGHRS, YFSETQ. V dropped 1 base and J dropped 2 bases, with 11 bases sitting between them. In DNA, the CDR3 is TGCGCCAGCAGCTTGACGTCTAGCGACACAGATACGCAGTATTTT. It is translated as CASSLTSSDTDTQYF.

The V gene is TRBV7-9, the J gene TRBJ2-7; D possibly corresponds to TRBD1 (5 bases). The CDR3 consists of 13 residues. Trimming took off 5 bases at V and 2 bases at J, with 10 bases between the two ends. Germline V gene sequence: CDR1 SEHNR, CDR2 FQNEAQ (reference sequence). This chain's CDR3 is CASSPATAYEQYF. In nucleotides, the CDR3 is TGTGCCAGCAGCCCGGCGACAGCCTACGAGCAGTACTTC.

This clonotype has just a few counts. The chain combines TRBV5-1 with TRBJ2-1; the D gene is possibly TRBD2 (6 bases). V was pared by 3 bases and J by 8 bases, with 12 bases between. The CDR3 is made up of 13 amino acids. Germline values: CDR1 SGHRS, CDR2 YFSETQ. Here the CDR3 reads CASSSGVGYEQFF. The CDR3 region has the DNA TGCGCCAGCAGCTCGGGGGTCGGGTATGAGCAGTTCTTC. Supplemented by reference TRBV5-1 and TRBJ2-1, the full variable domain reads KAGVTQTPRYLIKTRGQQVTLSCSPISGHRSVSWYQQTPGQGLQFLFEYFSETQRNKGNFPGRFSGRQFSNSRSEMNVSTLELGDSALYLCASSSGVGYEQFFGPGTRLTVL.

This clonotype was detected a few times. The chain uses TRBV20-1 and TRBJ1-5, with a weak D call TRBD1 (5 bases). The V gene lost 3 bases and the J gene lost 1 base, with 10 bases spanning the gap. The CDR3 is 14 amino acids. The germline V gene encodes CDR1 DFQATT and CDR2 SNEGSKA (reference sequence). The CDR3 DNA reads as TGCAGTGCTAGGGCCGGGGGAAGCAATCAGCCCCAGCATTTT. Protein product: CSARAGGSNQPQHF.

This clonotype was seen more than once but under ten times. The junction departs from the called germline gene at one end, perhaps through a read error. The chain couples TRBV18 to TRBJ2-1; 10 bases map to TRBD2. The V gene's germline CDR1 is KGHSH and CDR2 LQKENI. The CDR3 runs 12 residues. The CDR3 nucleotides read TGTGCCAGCTCACCAACGACTAGCGGGTTAATCTTC. Protein: CASSPTTSGLIF.